Listed below are T cell receptor beta chains from one sample, sequenced in a study of T cell responses to AZD1222 COVID-19 vaccine. Produced via immunoSEQ multiplex PCR; TCRdb's table is partial and in-frame only. The sample consists of 100,000 to 120,000 clones, around 93% of them appearing once. Here the sequenced sample was peripheral blood, taken 28 days after the second AZD1222 dose. The origin of the receptors is an adult who received the AZD1222 COVID-19 vaccine. Each CDR3 is given without its conserved first and last residue. Fields, in order: V gene, clone size, CDR3 protein. Clone sizes are given selectively: once, few, many, or a class where the clone is expanded.

TRBV11-2,NA,ASSSPGQGDYGYT
TRBV5-8,NA,ASSKREIYGYT
TRBV5-1,NA,ASSGQLATNEKLF
TRBV4-1,NA,ASCREGLAGGNEQF
TRBV6-2/TRBV6-3,NA,ASSSVTNDNGELF
TRBV6-4,NA,ASSLRAPILDNTGELF
TRBV3-1/TRBV3-2,NA,ASSLAVGTLTDTQY
TRBV5-5,NA,ASSLLGQEQI
TRBV7-6,NA,ASSQGKTGNYGYT
TRBV18,NA,ASGSNRDTQY
TRBV27,NA,ASSPRGGVGETQY
TRBV5-4,NA,ASSLRDDIVKQY
TRBV5-1,NA,ASSLGVLAGRTDTQY
TRBV27,once,ASSLSGYGYT
TRBV29-1,NA,SVLTGRLNTEAF
TRBV6-5,NA,ASRDMSTDTQY
TRBV27,NA,ASSPGLAGVVEQF
TRBV7-6,NA,ASSPTPLPREQF
TRBV6-2/TRBV6-3,NA,ASSYTRAQSQY
TRBV25-1,NA,ASSEHQNTEAF
TRBV14,NA,ASSHPLGRSSGNTIY
TRBV11-2,once,ASSLAGFGGAEQY
TRBV6-2/TRBV6-3,NA,ASSPRTGWATEAF
TRBV30,NA,AWSVGGSGETQY
TRBV18,NA,ASVPRIGTHTGELF
TRBV18,NA,ASSPTGPSKSSTDTQY
TRBV20-1,NA,SASRSFTGNTIY
TRBV6-4,NA,ASSSPAGSNQPQH
TRBV5-1,NA,ASSLVGESTEAF
TRBV18,NA,ASSPNQGADGYT
TRBV10-2,once,ATSQGMNTEAF
TRBV24-1,NA,ATSDGTDSYEQY
TRBV28,NA,ASTLLSYNEQF
TRBV7-8,NA,ASSLELGAGNEQF